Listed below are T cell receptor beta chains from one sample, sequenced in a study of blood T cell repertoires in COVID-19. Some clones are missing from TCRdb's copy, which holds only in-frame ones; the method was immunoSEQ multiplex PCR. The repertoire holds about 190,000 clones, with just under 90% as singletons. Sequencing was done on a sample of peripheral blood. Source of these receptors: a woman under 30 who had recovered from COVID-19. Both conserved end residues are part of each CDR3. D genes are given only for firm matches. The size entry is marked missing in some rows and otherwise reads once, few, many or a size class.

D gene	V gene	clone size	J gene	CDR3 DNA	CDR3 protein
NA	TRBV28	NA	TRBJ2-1	TGTGCCAGTCCGGGTAGCGGAAGCTCCTACAATGAGCAGTTCTTC	CASPGSGSSYNEQFF
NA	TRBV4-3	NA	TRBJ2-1	TGCGCCAGCAGCCAAGGGAGGGACTACAATGAGCAGTTCTTC	CASSQGRDYNEQFF
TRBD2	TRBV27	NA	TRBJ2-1	TGTGCCAGCAGGGGACTAGCGGGAAACAATGAGCAGTTCTTC	CASRGLAGNNEQFF
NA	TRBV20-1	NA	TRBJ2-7	TGCAGTGCTAGAGGCGAGGAGACTATCTACTTC	CSARGEETIYF
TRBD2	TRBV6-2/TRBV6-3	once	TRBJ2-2	TGTGCCAGCAGCCGCCGTTCAGGACTAGCGGGACGATCGAACACCGGGGAGCTGTTTTTT	CASSRRSGLAGRSNTGELFF
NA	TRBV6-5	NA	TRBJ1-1	TGTGCCAGCAGTCCTCAGGGCTTGAACACTGAAGCTTTCTTT	CASSPQGLNTEAFF
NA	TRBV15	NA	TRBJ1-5	TGTGCCACCAGCAGAGATCGGCAGGGGAGCGGTCAGCCCCAGCATTTT	CATSRDRQGSGQPQHF
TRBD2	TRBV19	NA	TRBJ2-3	TGTGCCAGCTCCGGAGGGCGGGGGGCTCCTGGTACGCAGTATTTT	CASSGGRGAPGTQYF
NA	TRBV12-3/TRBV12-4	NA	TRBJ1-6	TGTGCCAGCAGTTTACTTTCAGGTTCACCCCTCCACTTT	CASSLLSGSPLHF
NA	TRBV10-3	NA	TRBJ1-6	TGTGCCACCGGGGAGGCGGGGAATTCACCCCTCCACTTT	CATGEAGNSPLHF
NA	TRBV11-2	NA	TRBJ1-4	TGTGCCAGCAAATCTAGCGACGAAAAACTGTTTTTT	CASKSSDEKLFF